The next 2 T cell receptor beta chains were all read from a single sample in a study of CD8 T cells in Susac syndrome. With random hexamers, 0.5 to 1 ug RNA was reverse transcribed. TCRdb called the immunoSEQ multiplex PCR reads again in MiXCR, with one record for every CDR3 protein. The table records 80,000 or so distinct CDR3 sequences, just over 90% of them present only once. The sample consisted of CD4+ T cells from PBMCs. The source of these receptors is a human donor with Susac syndrome.

Only one count was recorded for this clonotype. This chain uses TRBV9 with TRBJ2-3; 9 bases match TRBD1. Germline CDR1 and CDR2: SGDLS and YYNGEE. V dropped 3 bases and J dropped 2; count of bases not matched to a gene: 13. This CDR3 is 18 amino acids long. CDR3 bases: TGTGCCAGCAGCGCTTCCCGGGACAGGGAGTCTACCACAGATACGCAGTATTTT. Protein: CASSASRDRESTTDTQYF.

The CDR3 nucleotides read TGTGCCAGCAGCCTCATCGGGACAGCTTACAATGAGCAGTTCTTC. This translates into CASSLIGTAYNEQFF. V gene TRBV6-5 combines with J gene TRBJ2-1; 7 bases map to TRBD1. J gave up 4 bases and V 6 bases, and 9 bases lay outside the gene matches. The CDR3 covers 15 residues. CDR1 is MNHEY and CDR2 is SVGAGI in the germline V gene.